The 14 T cell receptor beta chains reported below all come from one sample, sequenced in a study of blood T cell repertoires in COVID-19. This table comes from immunoSEQ multiplex PCR, and its TCRdb copy is limited to in-frame clones, with some not included. The table includes 330,000 or so clones, around nine tenths detected once. What was sequenced was PBMCs or T cells enriched from blood (not recorded which). The receptors come from a man aged 25 to 40 who had recovered from COVID-19.

The chain carries TRBV27 and TRBJ1-1; no firm D call. The CDR3 sequence is 15 residues long. Germline loops: CDR1 MNHEY, CDR2 SMNVEV (reference sequence). V lost 0 bases and J 0 bases, leaving 8 bases between the germline ends. The CDR3 protein is CASSLSRLLNTEAFF. Written as DNA, the CDR3 is TGTGCCAGCAGTTTATCCCGACTCCTGAACACTGAAGCTTTCTTT.

The V call is TRBV19, the J call TRBJ2-2, with 10 bases lining up with TRBD2. The CDR3 length is 15 residues. The V segment lost 2 bases and the J segment 4 bases; nucleotides outside the gene matches: 1. Per germline, CDR1 LNHDA and CDR2 SQIVND (reference sequence). In DNA form, the CDR3 reads TGTGCCAGTAGTATATCTAGCGGGGGCACCGGGGAGCTGTTTTTT. Translated: CASSISSGGTGELFF. Looking up the rest from reference TRBV19 and TRBJ2-2 gives the full variable domain: DGGITQSPKYLFRKEGQNVTLSCEQNLNHDAMYWYRQDPGQGLRLIYYSQIVNDFQKGDIAEGYSVSREKKESFPLTVTSAQKNPTAFYLCASSISSGGTGELFFGEGSRLTVL.

This chain links TRBV19 with TRBJ1-1; maybe TRBD1 (5 bases). The CDR3 contains 15 residues. V was shortened by 3 bases and J by 0 bases, with 11 bases between the two germline ends. CDR1 LNHDA and CDR2 SQIVND come from the germline V gene (reference sequence). The CDR3 DNA follows: TGTGCCAGTAGTATGAGACAGAAATTGAACACTGAAGCTTTCTTT. Translated: CASSMRQKLNTEAFF.

V usage is TRBV30 and J usage is TRBJ1-6, with unresolved D. V lost 4 bases and J lost 0, with 10 bases in between. Germline V gene data show CDR1 as GTSNPN and CDR2 as SVGIG (reference sequence). The CDR3 totals 15 residues. This CDR3 reads CAWTFHSSYNSPLHF. CDR3 nucleotide sequence: TGTGCCTGGACCTTTCACAGCTCCTATAATTCACCCCTCCACTTT.

V gene TRBV21-1 combines with J gene TRBJ2-2; the DNA was not compared with TRBD1, the D call given in the table. TRBV21-1 is listed as a pseudogene. The CDR3 covers 16 residues. The CDR3 bases are TGTGCCAGCAGCACCGAGAACAGGGCCTACACCGGGGAGCTGTTTTTT. The encoded protein is CASSTENRAYTGELFF.

The chain employs TRBV5-1 and TRBJ2-7; D is possibly TRBD1 (6 bases). This CDR3 spans 14 amino acids. Germline-derived CDR1 and CDR2 are SGHRS and YFSETQ. Trimming took off 2 bases at V and 4 bases at J, with 13 bases between the two ends. The CDR3 protein is CASSFSQQGYEQYF. DNA of the CDR3: TGCGCCAGCAGCTTTTCGCAACAGGGTTACGAGCAGTACTTC.

The chain joins TRBV2 to TRBJ1-5, with TRBD1 identical over 9 bases. Germline V gene lookup returns CDR1 SNHLY and CDR2 FYNNEI. There are 14 residues in the CDR3. Germline trimming cut 3 bases from V and 7 bases from J; bases unmatched to any gene: 4. The CDR3 sequence is CASSEEQGAQPQHF. The DNA of the CDR3 is TGTGCCAGCAGTGAGGAACAGGGGGCACAGCCCCAGCATTTT.

In regard to this clone: The same CDR3 also results from other DNA sequences found in this sample. This rearrangement joins TRBV5-1 to TRBJ1-4, with D possibly TRBD1 on 6 matching bases. The germline V gene encodes CDR1 SGHRS and CDR2 YFSETQ. Trimming left V 0 bases short and J 2 bases short, with 8 bases between. There are 15 residues in the CDR3. The CDR3 DNA follows: TGCGCCAGCAGCTTGGAGAGGGGGACTAATGAAAAACTGTTTTTT. This gives the protein CASSLERGTNEKLFF.

The J gene is TRBJ1-1, the V gene TRBV19; 9 positions agree with TRBD1. The CDR3 is made up of 15 amino acids. V was pared by 5 bases and J by 5 bases, with 9 bases of the junction left unmatched. CDR1 is LNHDA, CDR2 SQIVND, per germline (reference sequence). CDR3 DNA: TGTGCCAGTAGTGTATACACAGGGGGCAATACTGAAGCTTTCTTT. Translated, it gives CASSVYTGGNTEAFF.

The V gene is TRBV24-1, the J gene TRBJ1-5; 9 nucleotides agree with TRBD1. The ends lost 2 bases at V and 8 bases at J; junction bases unmatched: 6. The CDR3 runs to 15 residues. The germline V gene encodes CDR1 KGHDR and CDR2 SFDVKD. The CDR3 DNA follows: TGTGCCACCAGTGATTCAGGGACAGGGTACAAGCCCCAGCATTTT. It specifies CATSDSGTGYKPQHF.

The chain has TRBV28 and TRBJ1-1, with 7 bases aligning to TRBD1. Germline CDR1 and CDR2: MDHEN and SYDVKM. V lost 5 bases to trimming and J lost 5 bases; unmatched junction nucleotides: 8. The CDR3 totals 14 residues. The CDR3 is CASSRTGEWTEAFF. The CDR3 nucleotides are TGTGCCAGCAGTCGTACAGGGGAGTGGACTGAAGCTTTCTTT.

This chain uses TRBV9 with TRBJ2-2, with D possibly being TRBD1 (6 bases). The CDR3 has 17 residues. Trimming removed 0 bases from V and 0 bases from J, with 12 bases in between. Germline values: CDR1 SGDLS, CDR2 YYNGEE. The CDR3 protein is CASSVAVGGTNTGELFF. CDR3 sequence (DNA): TGTGCCAGCAGCGTAGCGGTTGGGGGCACGAACACCGGGGAGCTGTTTTTT.

The chain uses TRBV6-5 and TRBJ2-2; TRBD1 matches 9 bases. Losses at the gene ends were 2 bases for V and 6 bases for J; bases not matched to a gene: 4. The CDR3 is made up of 15 amino acids. The germline V gene encodes CDR1 MNHEY and CDR2 SVGAGI. The CDR3: CASSYGQGSSGELFF. The DNA for the CDR3 is TGTGCCAGCAGTTACGGACAGGGGTCGTCCGGGGAGCTGTTTTTT.

This clone was counted once. V is TRBV11-2 and J is TRBJ1-5; no definite D call. Per germline, CDR1 SGHAT and CDR2 FQNNGV. The CDR3 covers 13 residues. The V end was cut by 5 bases, the J end by 4 bases, with 9 bases between. This CDR3 reads CASSQSLNQPQHF. The CDR3 DNA reads TGTGCCAGCAGCCAAAGCCTGAATCAGCCCCAGCATTTT.